The 13 T cell receptor beta chains below all came from one sample that was sequenced in a study of T cell responses to AZD1222 COVID-19 vaccine. Generated by immunoSEQ multiplex PCR, the TCRdb table keeps only in-frame clones and is missing some. The sample shows about 150,000 clones, over 75% of them seen only once. The sample here was peripheral blood, taken on day 0 of AZD1222 vaccination. Receptor source: an adult in good health.

The V call is TRBV4-3, the J call TRBJ2-1, with D unresolved. From germline, CDR1 is LGHNA and CDR2 YSLEER. Trimming removed 4 bases from V and 7 bases from J, with 17 bases in between. The CDR3 extends over 15 amino acids. CDR3 sequence (DNA): TGCGCCAGCAGCCGCATACACGGATTTTCTAATGAGCAGTTCTTC. Protein sequence: CASSRIHGFSNEQFF.

The rearrangement joins TRBV30 to TRBJ2-5; D ambiguous. Deletions cut 0 bases from V and 5 bases from J, with 13 bases between. Germline CDR1 and CDR2: GTSNPN and SVGIG (reference sequence). CDR3 length: 14 residues. The CDR3 loop reads CAWSVERIGETQYF. In DNA form, the CDR3 reads TGTGCCTGGAGTGTGGAGAGGATCGGGGAGACCCAGTACTTC.

V and J are TRBV25-1 and TRBJ1-5; the D gene is possibly TRBD1 (6 bases). V was trimmed by 3 bases and J by 3 bases, leaving 12 bases between them. Germline CDR1 MGHDK, CDR2 SYGVNS. CDR3 length: 15 amino acids. CDR3 loop: CASSDEQGTNQPQHF. CDR3 DNA: TGTGCCAGCAGTGACGAACAGGGTACCAATCAGCCCCAGCATTTT.

About this clone itself: At one end the junction does not follow the germline gene, possibly because of a read error. The CDR3 DNA reads as TGTGCCAGCAGTTTAGGTGGACTTTCCTACGAGCAGTACTTC. This codes for CASSLGGLSYEQYF. The V gene is TRBV7-9, the J gene TRBJ2-7, with a possible D match to TRBD2 (5 bases). Germline loops: CDR1 SEHNR, CDR2 FQNEAQ (reference sequence). The CDR3 runs to 14 residues.

The chain couples TRBV27 to TRBJ1-1; 8 positions agree with TRBD1. CDR1 and CDR2 (germline): MNHEY, SMNVEV (reference sequence). Trimming at V came to 8 bases and at J to 8 bases, leaving 13 bases not matched to a gene. This CDR3 is built from 14 residues. The CDR3 DNA reads as TGTGCCAGCTCACGACAGGGGTTCATCCCCGAAGCTTTCTTT. This sequence encodes CASSRQGFIPEAFF.

The chain recombines TRBV4-2 with TRBJ1-6; possible D gene TRBD1, 6 bases. In germline, CDR1 is LGHNA, CDR2 YNFKEQ. The CDR3 length is 16 residues. V lost 4 bases and J 5 bases, leaving 15 bases between the germline ends. DNA for the CDR3: TGTGCCAGCAGCCGGGGTCGACAGGCCGATAATTCACCCCTCCACTTT. This sequence encodes CASSRGRQADNSPLHF.

The V and J genes are TRBV28 and TRBJ2-1, with D perhaps TRBD1 (6 bases). Trimming removed 8 bases from V and 4 bases from J, with 12 bases in between. From germline, CDR1 is MDHEN and CDR2 SYDVKM. The CDR3 is made up of 13 amino acids. The CDR3 loop is CASGTPVYNEQFF. DNA of the CDR3: TGTGCCAGCGGGACACCCGTTTACAATGAGCAGTTCTTC.

The rearrangement uses TRBV21-1 and TRBJ2-7. TRBV21-1 has pseudogene status. The CDR3 is 14 residues long. The CDR3 region has the DNA TGTGCCAGCAGCAAAGAAGGGGGGACCTACGAGCAGTACTTC. It is translated as CASSKEGGTYEQYF.

The chain has TRBV6-2 or TRBV6-3 and TRBJ1-1, with D tentatively TRBD1 (5 bases). Looked up from germline, CDR1 is MNHEY and CDR2 is SVGEGT. The CDR3 length is 14 residues. Between the trimmed V and J ends, which lost 4 bases and 1 base, there was a span of 10 bases. CDR3 nucleotides: TGTGCCAGCAGTTTGTTCAGGGCGAACACTGAAGCTTTCTTT. Its translation: CASSLFRANTEAFF.

The rearrangement joins TRBV5-6 to TRBJ1-5; 7 bases match TRBD1. Germline V gene lookup returns CDR1 SGHDT and CDR2 YYEEEE. The CDR3 loop spans 16 amino acids. J gave up 2 bases and V 1 base, and 6 bases lay outside the gene matches. The CDR3 DNA follows: TGTGCCAGCAGCTTGAACACAGGGGTCGGCAATCAGCCCCAGCATTTT. Its translation: CASSLNTGVGNQPQHF.

This rearrangement joins TRBV6-1 to TRBJ2-1, with TRBD2 matching over 11 bases. V gave up 3 bases and J gave up 6 bases; unmatched junction bases: 7. From germline, CDR1 is MNHNS and CDR2 SASEGT. The length of the CDR3 is 16 residues. The CDR3 DNA reads TGTGCCAGCAGTGAGCAGGTAGCGGGAGGGCCCAATGAGCAGTTCTTC. This encodes CASSEQVAGGPNEQFF.

V and J are TRBV15 and TRBJ2-6; D unclear. V lost 8 bases and J 0 bases, leaving 8 bases between the germline ends. CDR3 length: 14 residues. Germline V gene lookup returns CDR1 LNHNV and CDR2 YYDKDF (reference sequence). In DNA, the CDR3 is TGTGCCACCCGCCATTACTCTGGGGCCAACGTCCTGACTTTC. It specifies CATRHYSGANVLTF.

The rearrangement joins TRBV28 to TRBJ1-1; D unclear. This CDR3 has 14 amino acids. Trimming stripped 4 bases from V and 3 bases from J, with 12 bases between. Germline lookup yields CDR1 MDHEN and CDR2 SYDVKM. In DNA, the CDR3 is TGTGCCAGCAGTTCCCCACCCGACCACACTGAAGCTTTCTTT. Protein: CASSSPPDHTEAFF.